This record covers a single TCR beta chain. This entry is derived from a study of blood T cell repertoires in COVID-19. Study context: COVID-19 samples, acute and convalescent, were from the United States, Italy and Spain. PBMCs, B-cell-depleted T cells, or T cells were the source of the cDNA or gDNA that made up the material.

In the study's own analysis: Cell counts per sample came from amplifying reference gene primers. TCRdb's copy holds only in-frame clones and misses some; the assay was immunoSEQ multiplex PCR. From that table come the V and J calls and clone size; the DNA was used to work out D and trimming. The repertoire includes 150,000 to 200,000 clones, roughly 87% of them detected once, and 1.5% to 2% sits in the top ten. The CDR3 is made up of 15 amino acids. The ends lost 4 bases at V and 9 bases at J; junction bases unmatched: 10. The germline CDR1 and CDR2 sequences are LNHDA and SQIVND (reference sequence).

This sequence was found in a young man who had recovered from COVID-19. The chain recombines TRBV19 with TRBJ2-1; 9 nucleotides line up with TRBD2. Sequencing used peripheral blood. The CDR3 reads CASSTIGGRAGEQFF. The DNA for the CDR3 is TGTGCCAGTAGTACCATTGGCGGGAGGGCCGGTGAGCAGTTCTTC.